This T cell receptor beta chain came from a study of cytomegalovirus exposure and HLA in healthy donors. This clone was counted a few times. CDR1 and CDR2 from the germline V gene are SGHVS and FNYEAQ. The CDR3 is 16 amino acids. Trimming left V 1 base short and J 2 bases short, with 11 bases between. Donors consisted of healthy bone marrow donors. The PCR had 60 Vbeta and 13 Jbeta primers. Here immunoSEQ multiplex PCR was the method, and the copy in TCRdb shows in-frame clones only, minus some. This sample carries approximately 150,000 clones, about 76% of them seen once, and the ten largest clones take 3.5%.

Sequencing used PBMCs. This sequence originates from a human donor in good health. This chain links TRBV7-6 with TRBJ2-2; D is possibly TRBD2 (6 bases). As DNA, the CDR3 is TGTGCCAGCAGCTTAGTGGCGGGGCGTAACACCGGGGAGCTGTTTTTT. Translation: CASSLVAGRNTGELFF.